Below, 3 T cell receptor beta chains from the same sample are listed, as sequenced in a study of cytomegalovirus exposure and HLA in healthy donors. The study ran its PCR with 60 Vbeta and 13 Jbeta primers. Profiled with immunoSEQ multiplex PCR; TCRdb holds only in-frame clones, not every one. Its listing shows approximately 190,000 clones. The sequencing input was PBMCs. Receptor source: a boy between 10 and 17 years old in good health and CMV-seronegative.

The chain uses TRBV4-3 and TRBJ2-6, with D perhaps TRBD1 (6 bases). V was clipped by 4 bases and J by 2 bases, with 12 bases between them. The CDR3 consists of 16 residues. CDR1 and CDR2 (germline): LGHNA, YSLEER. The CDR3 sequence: CASSPRPGAGANVLTF. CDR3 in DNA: TGCGCCAGCAGCCCGAGGCCAGGGGCTGGGGCCAACGTCCTGACTTTC.

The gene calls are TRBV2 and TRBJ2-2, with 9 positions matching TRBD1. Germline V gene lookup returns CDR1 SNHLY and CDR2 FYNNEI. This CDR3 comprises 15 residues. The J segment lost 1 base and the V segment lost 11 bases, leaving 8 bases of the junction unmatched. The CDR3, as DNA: TGTGCCTCCACAGGGGGCAGGGGGAACACCGGGGAGCTGTTTTTT. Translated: CASTGGRGNTGELFF.

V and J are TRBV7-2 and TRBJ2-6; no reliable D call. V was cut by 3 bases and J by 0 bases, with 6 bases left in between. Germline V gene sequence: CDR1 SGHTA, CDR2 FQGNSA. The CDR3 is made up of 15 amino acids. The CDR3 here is CASSFAGSGANVLTF. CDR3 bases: TGTGCCAGCAGCTTCGCCGGCTCTGGGGCCAACGTCCTGACTTTC.